The 24 T cell receptor beta chains below all came from one sample that was sequenced in a study of monozygotic twins with inflammatory bowel disease. TCRdb re-called the 5' RACE reads and gives one entry per CDR3 protein, without DNA. Recorded for this sample: approximately 150,000 distinct CDR3 sequences. The specimen sequenced was blood. Every receptor here comes from a human donor with ulcerative colitis or Crohn's disease, or a healthy co-twin of an affected twin (not recorded which).

The chain links TRBV20-1 to TRBJ2-3. Germline-derived CDR1 and CDR2 are DFQATT and SNEGSKA (reference sequence). The CDR3 covers 13 residues. CDR3 loop: CSARVVFSVTQYF.

The rearrangement joins TRBV7-2 to TRBJ2-1; the TRBD2 assignment by TCRdb is unverifiable without DNA. Germline CDR1 reads SGHTA; CDR2 reads FQGNSA. The CDR3 has 15 amino acids. CDR3 residues: CASSLSSGRGGEQFF.

The CDR3 region is CSARPQNTGELFF. The V and J genes are TRBV20-1 and TRBJ2-2. In germline, CDR1 is DFQATT, CDR2 SNEGSKA (reference sequence). This CDR3 comprises 13 residues.

The gene calls are TRBV20-1 and TRBJ2-7. The CDR3 contains 12 residues. CDR1 is DFQATT, CDR2 SNEGSKA, per germline (reference sequence). CDR3: CSASLMGYEQYF.

The chain combines TRBV20-1 with TRBJ1-1; TCRdb's D call, TRBD1, is unchecked because there is no DNA. This CDR3 comprises 14 residues. Per the germline V gene, CDR1 is DFQATT and CDR2 is SNEGSKA (reference sequence). The CDR3 sequence is CSARDGPGGTEAFF.

This rearrangement joins TRBV20-1 to TRBJ2-3. CDR1 and CDR2 from the germline V gene are DFQATT and SNEGSKA (reference sequence). The length of the CDR3 is 12 residues. Here the CDR3 reads CSAERSSDTQYF.

This rearrangement joins TRBV7-8 to TRBJ2-7; without DNA, the TCRdb call of TRBD2 cannot be checked. The CDR3 length is 16 residues. Germline V gene data show CDR1 as SGHVS and CDR2 as FQNEAQ. The CDR3 sequence is CASSYGLAGNSYEQYF.

The rearrangement joins TRBV7-3 to TRBJ1-1; the TCRdb call, TRBD1, lacks DNA for checking. CDR3 length equals 16 residues. Germline V gene sequence: CDR1 SGHTA, CDR2 FQGTGA. This CDR3 reads CASSLRGGFGNTEAFF. Supplemented by reference TRBV7-3 and TRBJ1-1, the full variable domain reads GAGVSQTPSNKVTEKGKYVELRCDPISGHTALYWYRQSLGQGPEFLIYFQGTGAADDSGLPNDRFFAVRPEGSVSTLKIQRTERGDSAVYLCASSLRGGFGNTEAFFGQGTRLTVV.

The CDR3 spells CASRYPGGTEAFF. V is TRBV5-6 and J is TRBJ1-1. The CDR3 spans 13 residues. Germline V gene data show CDR1 as SGHDT and CDR2 as YYEEEE.

The J gene is TRBJ1-5, the V gene TRBV28; TCRdb outputs TRBD1, but without DNA this stays unchecked. This CDR3 region has 15 residues. Germline lookup yields CDR1 MDHEN and CDR2 SYDVKM. The CDR3 sequence: CASTRQGSSNQPQHF.

The V call is TRBV7-2, the J call TRBJ2-3; absent DNA, TCRdb's TRBD2 call cannot be checked. Germline loops: CDR1 SGHTA, CDR2 FQGNSA. The CDR3 contains 17 residues. CDR3 amino acids: CASSYSRLAGGGDTQYF.

CDR3 sequence: CASNGGWGAGLSNTGELFF. The genes are TRBV12-3 or TRBV12-4 and TRBJ2-2; TCRdb reports TRBD1, a call that lacks DNA to check it against. There are 19 residues in the CDR3.

This chain links TRBV6-5 with TRBJ1-6; TCRdb returns TRBD1, unconfirmable since there is no DNA. Germline assignment: CDR1 MNHEY and CDR2 SVGAGI. This CDR3 spans 13 amino acids. The CDR3 here is CASRQGWNSPLHF.

The chain recombines TRBV2 with TRBJ2-7. The CDR3 is 14 residues long. CDR1 and CDR2 from the germline V gene are SNHLY and FYNNEI. The CDR3 sequence: CASRGLRISYEQYF.

V is TRBV27 and J is TRBJ2-3; the D call of TRBD2 rests on TCRdb alone, since no DNA is present to check it. CDR1 and CDR2 (germline): MNHEY, SMNVEV (reference sequence). The CDR3 runs to 17 residues. CDR3 residues: CASSLSTSGSPPDTQYF.

V gene TRBV18 combines with J gene TRBJ2-1; with no DNA, the TCRdb D assignment of TRBD2 cannot be verified. The CDR3 covers 13 residues. Germline V gene data show CDR1 as KGHSH and CDR2 as LQKENI. The CDR3 region is CASSPPSGNEQFF.

This chain joins TRBV5-1 and TRBJ2-3. Germline V gene sequence: CDR1 SGHRS, CDR2 YFSETQ. This CDR3 comprises 14 residues. CDR3: CASSFDGQPDTQYF.

V usage is TRBV18 and J usage is TRBJ2-5; the TRBD2 assignment by TCRdb is unverifiable without DNA. Germline V lookup: CDR1 KGHSH, CDR2 LQKENI. The CDR3 is 13 residues long. CDR3: CASSLAERETQYF.

The rearrangement joins TRBV28 to TRBJ2-3; the D call from TCRdb, TRBD1, cannot be confirmed without DNA. Germline CDR1 and CDR2: MDHEN and SYDVKM. CDR3 length equals 14 residues. CDR3 loop: CASSLLGAQNTQYF.

The chain is built from TRBV11-2 and TRBJ1-1. Germline V gene lookup returns CDR1 SGHAT and CDR2 FQNNGV. The CDR3 loop spans 13 amino acids. Here the CDR3 reads CASSLESGTEAFF.

The chain has TRBV7-9 and TRBJ2-7; TCRdb proposes TRBD1, but this gene call is untestable without DNA. The CDR3 totals 15 residues. Germline V gene lookup returns CDR1 SEHNR and CDR2 FQNEAQ (reference sequence). The CDR3 protein is CASSLVLQGANEQYF.

The chain recombines TRBV7-2 with TRBJ2-1; TCRdb's assignment of TRBD2 cannot be checked, as there is no DNA. The CDR3 extends over 15 amino acids. Per germline, CDR1 SGHTA and CDR2 FQGNSA. The CDR3 sequence is CASSLAGTSRTGDVF.

CDR3 loop: CASSTTGRGTNEKLFF. V gene TRBV28 combines with J gene TRBJ1-4; lacking DNA, the TRBD1 call made by TCRdb goes unchecked. This CDR3 contains 16 residues. CDR1 is MDHEN, CDR2 SYDVKM, per germline.

J is TRBJ2-3 and V is TRBV2. From germline, CDR1 is SNHLY and CDR2 FYNNEI. CDR3 length: 12 amino acids. CDR3: CASSGWVDTQYF.